The 20 T cell receptor beta chains listed next were all sequenced from one sample in a study of shared clonotypes between healthy human individuals. Data came from immunoSEQ multiplex PCR; TCRdb stores just in-frame clones and leaves some out. This sample has roughly 1.5 million clones, with roughly 98% found just once. The sequenced material came from naive CD4+ T cells sorted from blood. The subset denotes: CD45RA+ positively selected. Receptor source: a man between 25 and 39 years old in good health.

The chain joins TRBV4-1 to TRBJ2-1; TRBD2 aligns across 10 bases. Germline V gene data show CDR1 as MGHRA and CDR2 as YSYEKL. V was clipped by 0 bases and J by 11 bases; unmatched bases: 16. The CDR3 is 18 residues long. DNA for the CDR3: TGCGCCAGCAGCCAAGATTCCATTCGGACTAGCGGTCTCGGGAAGCAGTTCTTC. It codes for CASSQDSIRTSGLGKQFF.

The rearrangement joins TRBV7-9 to TRBJ1-4; 7 nucleotides match TRBD1. CDR1 is SEHNR, CDR2 FQNEAQ, per germline (reference sequence). Germline trimming cut 5 bases from V and 0 bases from J; bases unmatched to any gene: 9. The CDR3 totals 17 residues. CDR3 sequence (DNA): TGTGCCAGCAGCCCCCGGACAGGTTCAGCAACTAATGAAAAACTGTTTTTT. Translation: CASSPRTGSATNEKLFF.

This chain links TRBV4-3 with TRBJ1-1; TRBD1 matches 7 bases. Germline V gives CDR1 LGHNA, CDR2 YSLEER. With V trimmed by 0 bases and J by 4 bases, 5 bases remained unmatched. The CDR3 contains 15 residues. The CDR3 region is CASSQEARGTTEAFF. CDR3 sequence (DNA): TGCGCCAGCAGCCAAGAAGCCAGGGGGACCACTGAAGCTTTCTTT.

The V and J genes are TRBV9 and TRBJ2-1; TRBD2 matches at 10 bases. The CDR3 sequence is 15 residues long. V shed 1 base, J shed 9 bases, and the junction held 7 bases outside the gene matches. In germline, CDR1 is SGDLS, CDR2 YYNGEE. CDR3 sequence: CASSVMSSGSGEQFF. CDR3 DNA sequence: TGTGCCAGCAGCGTAATGTCTAGCGGGAGTGGTGAGCAGTTCTTC.

In DNA, the CDR3 is TGTGCCAGCAGCTTAGGGGACACCATCTACGAGCAGTACTTC. Translated: CASSLGDTIYEQYF. J is TRBJ2-7 and V is TRBV7-9, with D possibly being TRBD1 (6 bases). The germline gives CDR1 SEHNR, CDR2 FQNEAQ (reference sequence). Trimming stripped 1 base from V and 3 bases from J, with 10 bases between. This CDR3 has 14 residues.

The chain has TRBV2 and TRBJ1-4; tentative D call: TRBD1 (6 bases). This CDR3 has 17 residues. Germline V gives CDR1 SNHLY, CDR2 FYNNEI. Trimming pared 6 bases from V and 1 base from J, leaving 18 bases between. CDR3 sequence reads: CASRRLGGWGTNEKLFF. As DNA, the CDR3 is TGTGCCAGCAGGCGTTTGGGGGGCTGGGGAACTAATGAAAAACTGTTTTTT.

The chain has TRBV27 and TRBJ2-5; D call uncertain. Germline loops: CDR1 MNHEY, CDR2 SMNVEV (reference sequence). CDR3 size: 17 residues. V lost 8 bases and J lost 0, with 22 bases in between. This CDR3 is CASAQVGIPTYQETQYF. Here the CDR3 DNA reads TGTGCCAGCGCCCAGGTTGGCATCCCGACTTACCAAGAGACCCAGTACTTC.

The rearrangement links TRBV5-1 to TRBJ1-2; perhaps TRBD1 as D (6 bases). CDR1 and CDR2 (germline): SGHRS, YFSETQ. The V gene lost 4 bases and the J gene lost 2 bases, with 15 bases spanning the gap. The CDR3 contains 15 residues. The CDR3 region is CASSTLGTNNYGYTF. CDR3 DNA sequence: TGCGCCAGCAGCACCCTCGGGACAAACAACTATGGCTACACCTTC.

V and J are TRBV11-2 and TRBJ2-2, with TRBD2 as a possible D gene (6 bases). Germline CDR1 and CDR2: SGHAT and FQNNGV. The CDR3 totals 15 residues. V lost 4 bases and J lost 7, with 16 bases in between. The CDR3 protein is CASSSLGGRGGELFF. The CDR3 region has the DNA TGTGCCAGCAGCTCCCTGGGAGGTCGAGGCGGGGAGCTGTTTTTT.

CDR3 bases: TGCAGCGTGACACAGGGGAATACTCAGCCCCAGCATTTT. Translation: CSVTQGNTQPQHF. The chain has TRBV29-1 and TRBJ1-5; 7 bases align to TRBD1. V lost 6 bases to trimming and J lost 6 bases; unmatched junction nucleotides: 8. The germline gives CDR1 SQVTM, CDR2 ANQGSEA. The CDR3 sequence is 13 residues long.

The rearrangement links TRBV2 to TRBJ1-5; possibly TRBD1 for D (5 bases). From germline, CDR1 is SNHLY and CDR2 FYNNEI. V shed 6 bases and J shed 7 bases, with 19 bases lying between them. The CDR3 is made up of 15 amino acids. CDR3 region: CASRITGFGGQPQHF. Written as DNA, the CDR3 is TGTGCCAGCAGGATTACGGGATTCGGGGGACAGCCCCAGCATTTT.

In this sample, this clone turned up once. The chain is built from TRBV5-4 and TRBJ1-1, with D unresolved. V was trimmed by 1 base and J by 11 bases, leaving 15 bases between them. Germline V gives CDR1 SGHNT, CDR2 YYREEE (reference sequence). The CDR3 loop spans 13 amino acids. The CDR3 DNA follows: TGTGCCAGCAGCTTGAAGAACGGTTTTCTGGCTTTCTTT. Translation gives CASSLKNGFLAFF.

V gene TRBV28 combines with J gene TRBJ1-3; D remains ambiguous. Germline V gene lookup returns CDR1 MDHEN and CDR2 SYDVKM. The CDR3 totals 16 residues. V was pared by 9 bases and J by 4 bases, with 22 bases between. For the CDR3, the DNA is TGTGCCAGTTATTCCCGGACCAGCTCTAAGGGAAACACCATATATTTT. As protein: CASYSRTSSKGNTIYF.

This clone came up once. The genes are TRBV5-4 and TRBJ1-1; possible D gene TRBD1, 6 bases. The CDR3 covers 14 residues. V was pared by 3 bases and J by 3 bases, with 12 bases between. The germline V gene has CDR1 SGHNT and CDR2 YYREEE (reference sequence). This CDR3 reads CASSSPDSHTEAFF. CDR3 sequence (DNA): TGTGCCAGCAGCTCGCCGGACAGCCACACTGAAGCTTTCTTT.

The chain uses TRBV7-9 and TRBJ1-4; D is uncertain. Trimming cost V 5 bases and J 8 bases, with 9 bases left between them. The CDR3 contains 12 residues. Germline V gene lookup returns CDR1 SEHNR and CDR2 FQNEAQ (reference sequence). The CDR3 loop is CASSELPEKLFF. The CDR3 DNA follows: TGTGCCAGCAGCGAGCTACCAGAAAAACTGTTTTTT.

The chain joins TRBV7-3 to TRBJ2-5, with 9 bases that match TRBD1. The V gene's germline CDR1 is SGHTA and CDR2 FQGTGA. The CDR3 is 13 amino acids. Unmatched junction bases numbered 1, after V lost 5 bases and J lost 3 bases. CDR3 residues: CASSRDREETQYF. The CDR3 DNA sequence: TGTGCCAGCAGCCGGGACAGGGAAGAGACCCAGTACTTC.

V is TRBV29-1 and J is TRBJ2-2, with 9 positions matching TRBD1. CDR1 SQVTM and CDR2 ANQGSEA come from the germline V gene. The junction had 13 bases not matched to a gene; V was cut back by 6 bases and J by 5 bases. The CDR3 has 16 residues. The CDR3 region is CSVRSGTGYGTGELFF. CDR3 nucleotide sequence: TGCAGCGTCAGATCCGGGACAGGGTATGGTACCGGGGAGCTGTTTTTT.

The V and J genes are TRBV25-1 and TRBJ2-1, with no clear D. The V end was cut by 7 bases, the J end by 1 base, with 11 bases between. From germline, CDR1 is MGHDK and CDR2 SYGVNS. The CDR3 spans 14 residues. CDR3 sequence: CASKSLGSYNEQFF. The CDR3 DNA is TGTGCCAGCAAGTCCCTAGGTTCCTACAATGAGCAGTTCTTC.

V usage is TRBV11-2 and J usage is TRBJ2-1; TRBD2 agrees at 8 bases. The trim removed 5 bases at V and 7 bases at J, leaving 7 bases unmatched. Germline V gene data show CDR1 as SGHAT and CDR2 as FQNNGV. CDR3 length equals 14 residues. Here the CDR3 reads CASSPGGVFNEQFF. The CDR3 DNA sequence: TGTGCCAGCAGCCCCGGGGGGGTCTTTAATGAGCAGTTCTTC.

This clone was observed a single time. The chain couples TRBV19 to TRBJ1-5; 9 positions agree with TRBD1. Germline lookup yields CDR1 LNHDA and CDR2 SQIVND (reference sequence). CDR3 length: 16 amino acids. J was trimmed by 6 bases and V by 1 base; bases with no gene match: 7. CDR3 region: CASSIGPGTGSQPQHF. CDR3 DNA: TGTGCCAGTAGTATAGGCCCCGGGACAGGGAGTCAGCCCCAGCATTTT.